This is a list of T cell receptor beta chains from one sample in a study of blood T cells in healthy people across ages. MiXCR, run by TCRdb on the 5' RACE reads, gives a single entry per CDR3 protein. The profile shows 1.5 million to 2 million distinct CDR3 sequences, roughly 28% of them singletons. The sample taken for sequencing was blood. Receptors were obtained from a woman aged 25-40 years in good health. Each CDR3 is given with its conserved first and last residue. Fields, in order: J gene, V gene, clone size, D gene, CDR3 length, CDR3 protein, CDR3 DNA. The D gene is left open where the match is weak. Not all rows give a size; the values are once, few, many and, for expanded clones, a class.

j_gene: TRBJ1-5
v_gene: TRBV12-3/TRBV12-4
abundance: -
d_gene: -
len: 13
CDR3aa: CASSPQFWEPQHF
CDR3nt: TGTGCCAGCAGTCCCCAGTTTTGGGAGCCCCAGCATTTT

j_gene: TRBJ1-2
v_gene: TRBV5-1
abundance: -
d_gene: -
len: 14
CDR3aa: CARISNRTDYGYTF
CDR3nt: TGCGCCAGGATCTCGAACAGGACGGACTATGGCTACACCTTC

j_gene: TRBJ2-3
v_gene: TRBV7-9
abundance: -
d_gene: TRBD1
len: 16
CDR3aa: CASSSPGQGVADTQYF
CDR3nt: TGTGCCAGCAGCTCCCCGGGACAGGGGGTGGCAGATACGCAGTATTTT

j_gene: TRBJ2-3
v_gene: TRBV6-6
abundance: -
d_gene: -
len: 14
CDR3aa: CASRERGGGDTQYF
CDR3nt: TGTGCCAGCAGGGAAAGGGGGGGCGGAGATACGCAGTATTTT

j_gene: TRBJ1-4
v_gene: TRBV20-1
abundance: -
d_gene: -
len: 13
CDR3aa: CSVIGPINEKLFF
CDR3nt: TGCAGTGTAATAGGACCGATTAATGAAAAACTGTTTTTT

j_gene: TRBJ2-7
v_gene: TRBV7-2
abundance: few
d_gene: -
len: 15
CDR3aa: CASSLGAARWYEQYF
CDR3nt: TGTGCCAGCAGTCTAGGAGCGGCCCGGTGGTACGAGCAGTACTTC

j_gene: TRBJ1-1
v_gene: TRBV9
abundance: -
d_gene: -
len: 15
CDR3aa: CASSPVPDVNTEAFF
CDR3nt: TGTGCCAGCAGCCCAGTCCCTGACGTGAACACTGAAGCTTTCTTT

j_gene: TRBJ2-5
v_gene: TRBV4-1
abundance: few
d_gene: TRBD1
len: 16
CDR3aa: CASSRGQGSFQETQYF
CDR3nt: TGCGCCAGCAGCCGAGGACAGGGGAGTTTCCAAGAGACCCAGTACTTC

j_gene: TRBJ2-3
v_gene: TRBV7-2
abundance: few
d_gene: TRBD2
len: 16
CDR3aa: CASHPSRENLTDTQYF
CDR3nt: TGTGCCAGCCACCCATCGCGGGAGAATTTGACAGATACGCAGTATTTT

j_gene: TRBJ1-2
v_gene: TRBV12-3/TRBV12-4
abundance: many
d_gene: -
len: 13
CDR3aa: CASSLGQGYGYTF
CDR3nt: TGTGCCAGCAGCTTAGGGCAGGGCTATGGCTACACCTTC

j_gene: TRBJ2-5
v_gene: TRBV7-2
abundance: -
d_gene: -
len: 15
CDR3aa: CASTEIGSFGETQYF
CDR3nt: TGTGCCAGCACCGAAATTGGTAGTTTTGGAGAGACCCAGTACTTC

j_gene: TRBJ2-3
v_gene: TRBV7-9
abundance: -
d_gene: -
len: 15
CDR3aa: CASSLEKGMVDTQYF
CDR3nt: TGTGCCAGCAGCTTAGAAAAGGGGATGGTAGATACGCAGTATTTT

j_gene: TRBJ1-2
v_gene: TRBV12-3/TRBV12-4
abundance: few
d_gene: -
len: 14
CDR3aa: CASSFRTDFHGYTF
CDR3nt: TGTGCCAGCAGTTTCCGGACGGATTTCCATGGCTACACCTTC

j_gene: TRBJ1-2
v_gene: TRBV20-1
abundance: few
d_gene: -
len: 13
CDR3aa: CSATSYSHYGYTF
CDR3nt: TGCAGTGCGACCTCTTATTCCCACTATGGCTACACCTTC

j_gene: TRBJ2-1
v_gene: TRBV12-5
abundance: -
d_gene: -
len: 16
CDR3aa: CASGLSTQGIDNEQFF
CDR3nt: TGTGCTAGTGGTTTGTCGACCCAGGGGATAGACAATGAGCAGTTCTTC

j_gene: TRBJ1-2
v_gene: TRBV5-6
abundance: -
d_gene: TRBD1
len: 13
CDR3aa: CASTRYRGNGCTF
CDR3nt: TGTGCCAGCACCAGATACAGGGGGAATGGCTGCACCTTC

j_gene: TRBJ2-4
v_gene: TRBV4-2
abundance: many
d_gene: -
len: 13
CDR3aa: CASSQEVRNIQYF
CDR3nt: TGTGCCAGCAGCCAAGAAGTGAGAAACATTCAGTACTTC

j_gene: TRBJ1-2
v_gene: TRBV14
abundance: -
d_gene: -
len: 13
CDR3aa: CASSQEGFGGYTF
CDR3nt: TGTGCCAGCAGCCAAGAGGGGTTTGGTGGCTACACCTTC

j_gene: TRBJ2-1
v_gene: TRBV2
abundance: -
d_gene: -
len: 15
CDR3aa: CASSEVIRPIIERFF
CDR3nt: TGTGCCAGCAGTGAAGTGATCAGGCCAATTATCGAGCGGTTCTTC

j_gene: TRBJ2-7
v_gene: TRBV20-1
abundance: many
d_gene: -
len: 12
CDR3aa: CSATPNPREQYF
CDR3nt: TGCAGTGCCACGCCGAACCCTCGGGAGCAGTACTTC

j_gene: TRBJ1-1
v_gene: TRBV3-1
abundance: few
d_gene: -
len: 15
CDR3aa: CASSLTSSKNTEAFF
CDR3nt: TGTGCCAGCAGCCTAACCTCTTCAAAAAACACTGAAGCTTTCTTT

j_gene: TRBJ1-1
v_gene: TRBV15
abundance: few
d_gene: -
len: 13
CDR3aa: CATNSPWAWGAFF
CDR3nt: TGTGCCACTAACTCACCATGGGCGTGGGGAGCTTTCTTT

j_gene: TRBJ2-3
v_gene: TRBV28
abundance: -
d_gene: TRBD1
len: 14
CDR3aa: CASRTGTGTLAQYF
CDR3nt: TGTGCCAGCAGGACCGGGACAGGCACGCTGGCGCAGTATTTT

j_gene: TRBJ2-7
v_gene: TRBV7-2
abundance: -
d_gene: TRBD2
len: 15
CDR3aa: CASSQDPAGGCEQYF
CDR3nt: TGTGCCAGCAGCCAGGACCCAGCGGGGGGGTGCGAGCAGTACTTC

j_gene: TRBJ2-5
v_gene: TRBV20-1
abundance: -
d_gene: TRBD2
len: 15
CDR3aa: CSATSGGTSQETQYF
CDR3nt: TGCAGTGCAACTAGCGGGGGAACTTCTCAAGAGACCCAGTACTTC

j_gene: TRBJ1-3
v_gene: TRBV12-3/TRBV12-4
abundance: -
d_gene: -
len: 14
CDR3aa: CASSSPFSGNTIYF
CDR3nt: TGTGCCAGCAGTTCCCCTTTCTCTGGAAACACCATATATTTT

j_gene: TRBJ2-7
v_gene: TRBV5-1
abundance: few
d_gene: TRBD1
len: 14
CDR3aa: CASSVGQGGDEQYF
CDR3nt: TGCGCCAGCAGCGTGGGACAGGGAGGGGACGAGCAGTACTTC

j_gene: TRBJ2-3
v_gene: TRBV5-1
abundance: many
d_gene: -
len: 15
CDR3aa: CASSLSSVPTDTQYF
CDR3nt: TGCGCCAGCAGCTTGTCCAGCGTACCCACAGATACGCAGTATTTT

j_gene: TRBJ2-3
v_gene: TRBV12-3/TRBV12-4
abundance: few
d_gene: TRBD1
len: 15
CDR3aa: CASSFGQGAIDTQYF
CDR3nt: TGTGCCAGCAGTTTCGGACAGGGGGCTATAGATACGCAGTATTTT

j_gene: TRBJ2-3
v_gene: TRBV12-3/TRBV12-4
abundance: -
d_gene: -
len: 13
CDR3aa: CASSRDSPDTQYF
CDR3nt: TGTGCCAGCAGCCGGGACTCCCCAGATACGCAGTATTTT

j_gene: TRBJ2-7
v_gene: TRBV20-1
abundance: -
d_gene: TRBD2
len: 15
CDR3aa: CSAPVAGIGSYEQYF
CDR3nt: TGCAGTGCACCGGTAGCGGGGATTGGCTCCTACGAGCAGTACTTC

j_gene: TRBJ2-1
v_gene: TRBV20-1
abundance: few
d_gene: -
len: 15
CDR3aa: CSAPGQGGSYNEQFF
CDR3nt: TGCAGTGCGCCGGGGCAGGGGGGCTCCTACAATGAGCAGTTCTTC

j_gene: TRBJ2-7
v_gene: TRBV7-9
abundance: -
d_gene: TRBD2
len: 14
CDR3aa: CASSWTSGGSEQYF
CDR3nt: TGTGCCAGCAGCTGGACTAGCGGGGGAAGCGAGCAGTACTTC

j_gene: TRBJ1-2
v_gene: TRBV30
abundance: many
d_gene: -
len: 14
CDR3aa: CAWSVRGLGYGYTF
CDR3nt: TGTGCCTGGAGTGTCCGGGGGCTGGGCTATGGCTACACCTTC

j_gene: TRBJ2-2
v_gene: TRBV4-1
abundance: few
d_gene: -
len: 14
CDR3aa: CASRPPANAGELFF
CDR3nt: TGCGCCAGCAGACCACCAGCGAACGCCGGGGAGCTGTTTTTT

j_gene: TRBJ2-7
v_gene: TRBV7-9
abundance: few
d_gene: TRBD2
len: 16
CDR3aa: CASSAWTSGGAYEQYF
CDR3nt: TGTGCCAGCAGCGCCTGGACTAGCGGGGGGGCCTACGAGCAGTACTTC

j_gene: TRBJ2-6
v_gene: TRBV9
abundance: many
d_gene: TRBD1
len: 18
CDR3aa: CASSLGGQASSGANVLTF
CDR3nt: TGTGCCAGCAGCCTAGGAGGACAGGCCAGCTCTGGGGCCAACGTCCTGACTTTC

j_gene: TRBJ2-7
v_gene: TRBV20-1
abundance: few
d_gene: TRBD2
len: 13
CDR3aa: CSALSGTSGEQYF
CDR3nt: TGCAGTGCTTTGTCCGGGACTAGCGGGGAGCAGTACTTC

j_gene: TRBJ2-1
v_gene: TRBV4-1
abundance: many
d_gene: TRBD2
len: 14
CDR3aa: CASSQAGAGNEQFF
CDR3nt: TGTGCCAGCAGCCAAGCGGGGGCAGGGAATGAGCAGTTCTTC

j_gene: TRBJ2-7
v_gene: TRBV5-1
abundance: -
d_gene: TRBD1
len: 15
CDR3aa: CASSSLQGAVYEQYF
CDR3nt: TGCGCCAGCAGCTCATTGCAGGGGGCGGTTTACGAGCAGTACTTC

j_gene: TRBJ2-3
v_gene: TRBV12-5
abundance: -
d_gene: -
len: 13
CDR3aa: CASGSETPDTQYF
CDR3nt: TGTGCTAGTGGTTCTGAGACGCCGGATACGCAGTATTTT

j_gene: TRBJ2-3
v_gene: TRBV5-1
abundance: -
d_gene: -
len: 14
CDR3aa: CASSWGPITDTQYF
CDR3nt: TGCGCCAGCAGCTGGGGACCTATCACAGATACGCAGTATTTT

j_gene: TRBJ1-1
v_gene: TRBV9
abundance: -
d_gene: -
len: 16
CDR3aa: CASSTHPGTAGGEAFF
CDR3nt: TGTGCCAGCAGCACTCACCCCGGGACCGCTGGGGGTGAAGCTTTCTTT

j_gene: TRBJ2-2
v_gene: TRBV12-3/TRBV12-4
abundance: -
d_gene: -
len: 19
CDR3aa: CASSLPLVLADANTGELFF
CDR3nt: TGTGCCAGCAGCCTACCCCTCGTCTTGGCAGACGCGAACACCGGGGAGCTGTTTTTT

j_gene: TRBJ2-7
v_gene: TRBV7-9
abundance: -
d_gene: TRBD2
len: 15
CDR3aa: CASSLSLAGVHEQYF
CDR3nt: TGTGCCAGCAGCTTGTCCCTAGCGGGAGTTCACGAGCAGTACTTC

j_gene: TRBJ2-3
v_gene: TRBV29-1
abundance: once
d_gene: TRBD2
len: 13
CDR3aa: CSVGLAGPDAQYF
CDR3nt: TGCAGCGTCGGACTAGCGGGACCAGATGCGCAGTATTTT

j_gene: TRBJ1-1
v_gene: TRBV6-5
abundance: few
d_gene: -
len: 14
CDR3aa: CASSSDGVRTEAFF
CDR3nt: TGTGCCAGCAGTTCCGACGGGGTACGGACTGAAGCGTTCTTT

j_gene: TRBJ1-2
v_gene: TRBV29-1
abundance: many
d_gene: -
len: 12
CDR3aa: CSARSGLYGYTF
CDR3nt: TGCAGCGCTCGCTCGGGTCTCTATGGCTACACCTTC

j_gene: TRBJ2-1
v_gene: TRBV18
abundance: many
d_gene: TRBD2
len: 17
CDR3aa: CASSPPKLAGGNNEQFF
CDR3nt: TGTGCCAGCTCACCGCCAAAACTAGCGGGAGGTAACAATGAGCAGTTCTTC

j_gene: TRBJ2-7
v_gene: TRBV29-1
abundance: few
d_gene: -
len: 14
CDR3aa: CSARRAPSSYEQYF
CDR3nt: TGCAGCGCGCGGCGGGCCCCGAGCTCCTACGAGCAGTACTTC

j_gene: TRBJ2-1
v_gene: TRBV7-6
abundance: few
d_gene: -
len: 12
CDR3aa: CASSLGEGEQFF
CDR3nt: TGTGCCAGCAGCTTAGGCGAAGGTGAGCAGTTCTTC

j_gene: TRBJ2-3
v_gene: TRBV12-5
abundance: few
d_gene: TRBD2
len: 15
CDR3aa: CASGTGGTSTDTQYF
CDR3nt: TGTGCTAGTGGTACGGGGGGGACAAGCACAGATACGCAGTATTTT

j_gene: TRBJ2-7
v_gene: TRBV28
abundance: few
d_gene: -
len: 15
CDR3aa: CASSPSGRVTYEQYF
CDR3nt: TGTGCCAGCAGCCCCTCAGGCAGGGTTACCTACGAGCAGTACTTC

j_gene: TRBJ2-7
v_gene: TRBV5-1
abundance: -
d_gene: -
len: 16
CDR3aa: CASKGTVGLTNYEQYF
CDR3nt: TGCGCCAGCAAAGGGACGGTCGGACTAACAAACTACGAGCAGTACTTC

j_gene: TRBJ2-5
v_gene: TRBV29-1
abundance: -
d_gene: -
len: 12
CDR3aa: CSVRDRQETQYF
CDR3nt: TGCAGCGTGAGGGACCGACAAGAGACCCAGTACTTC

j_gene: TRBJ1-2
v_gene: TRBV11-2
abundance: -
d_gene: -
len: 11
CDR3aa: CASSWGMAVTF
CDR3nt: TGTGCCAGCAGCTGGGGTATGGCAGTCACCTTC

j_gene: TRBJ2-7
v_gene: TRBV5-1
abundance: -
d_gene: -
len: 13
CDR3aa: CASSRQSASEQYF
CDR3nt: TGCGCCAGCAGCCGACAGTCTGCTAGCGAGCAGTACTTC